This T cell receptor beta chain was identified during a study of cytomegalovirus exposure and HLA in healthy donors. Broader study findings: CMV serostatus was the only immune exposure information that was available.

About this clone itself: The antigen is undetermined.

This CDR3 contains 16 residues. Germline CDR1 reads MDHEN; CDR2 reads SYDVKM. V was cut by 6 bases and J by 5 bases, with 20 bases left in between. Primers for the PCR totalled 60 Vbeta and 13 Jbeta. Authors' methods: Later, roughly 80 million unique TCR beta chains were counted in an analysis, and some 11 million of them were shared. Repertoires were generated with immunoSEQ multiplex PCR, while TCRdb's copy carries only in-frame clones and drops some. The DNA was the basis for D and trimming; V, J and clone size are from that table. The sample holds about 150,000 clones; roughly 84% are singletons and the top ten take roughly 2.3%.

The TCR originated in a woman under 30 in good health and CMV-seronegative. Sequencing was done on a sample of PBMCs. J is TRBJ1-5 and V is TRBV28, with D perhaps matching TRBD1 (6 bases). The CDR3 nucleotides read TGTGCCAGCAGCCCAACACTAAGGGGGAACCATCAGCCCCAGCATTTT. Its protein is CASSPTLRGNHQPQHF. Drawing the rest from reference TRBV28 and TRBJ1-5, the complete variable domain is DVKVTQSSRYLVKRTGEKVFLECVQDMDHENMFWYRQDPGLGLRLIYFSYDVKMKEKGDIPEGYSVSREKKERFSLILESASTNQTSMYLCASSPTLRGNHQPQHFGDGTRLSIL.